What follows are 3 T cell receptor beta chains derived from one specimen sequenced in a study of beta chain features in type 1 diabetes. Overall study findings and caveats: When Type 1 diabetes patients were examined, their TCRB CDR3s proved moderately but significantly shorter in all four CD4+ subsets.

These receptors' antigens are unknown. Reverse transcription of all isolated RNA meant that expressed TCRB transcripts were sequenced. Profiling relied on immunoSEQ multiplex PCR, and the TCRdb table lists in-frame clones only, not all of them. This table holds 150,000 to 200,000 clones, around 63% found once. The sequenced sample consisted of naive CD4+ T cells from blood. These receptors all come from a man under 40 with type 1 diabetes.

The chain uses TRBV7-9 and TRBJ2-7; D is unclear. Trimming cost V 2 bases and J 5 bases, with 1 base left between them. The CDR3 runs 10 residues. Germline V gives CDR1 SEHNR, CDR2 FQNEAQ (reference sequence). The CDR3 DNA is TGTGCCAGCAGCTTACACGAGCAGTACTTC. This encodes CASSLHEQYF.

V gene TRBV18 combines with J gene TRBJ2-1; 10 bases line up with TRBD2. The V and J ends lost 0 bases and 5 bases, in that order; junction bases with no gene match: 4. Germline V gives CDR1 KGHSH, CDR2 LQKENI. The CDR3 has 16 residues. The CDR3 region is CASSPPGLALNNEQFF. CDR3 DNA: TGTGCCAGCTCACCACCGGGACTAGCGTTGAACAATGAGCAGTTCTTC. The entire variable domain, with the rest obtained from reference TRBV18 and TRBJ2-1, is as follows: NAGVMQNPRHLVRRRGQEARLRCSPMKGHSHVYWYRQLPEEGLKFMVYLQKENIIDESGMPKERFSAEFPKEGPSILRIQQVVRGDSAAYFCASSPPGLALNNEQFFGPGTRLTVL.

The chain combines TRBV7-9 with TRBJ2-1; D remains ambiguous. CDR1 is SEHNR and CDR2 is FQNEAQ in the germline V gene (reference sequence). Trimming left V 1 base short and J 0 bases short, with 7 bases between. This CDR3 is built from 15 residues. CDR3 loop: CASSLDGISYNEQFF. The CDR3 nucleotides are TGTGCCAGCAGCTTAGACGGCATCTCCTACAATGAGCAGTTCTTC.